The rows below give T cell receptor beta chains drawn from one sample of a study of cytomegalovirus exposure and HLA in healthy donors. The method was immunoSEQ multiplex PCR; TCRdb's version includes in-frame clones alone and lacks a portion of them. The data show about 130,000 clones, over 15% seen once. Specimen: PBMCs. These receptors originate from a female donor in good health and CMV-seropositive. CDR3s include the opening cysteine and the closing phenylalanine or tryptophan. D genes are given only for firm matches. Rows may omit the clone size; those that give it use once, few, many or a size class.

clone size: few
V gene: TRBV19
D gene: TRBD2
J gene: TRBJ2-1
CDR3 DNA: TGTGCCAGTAGTATGCGGGCTAGCGGCAGCTCCTACAATGAGCAGTTCTTC
CDR3 protein: CASSMRASGSSYNEQFF

clone size: NA
V gene: TRBV19
D gene: TRBD1
J gene: TRBJ1-5
CDR3 DNA: TGTGCCAGTAGTAGTGGACAGGGGGCCGTTATCCAGCCCCAGCATTTT
CDR3 protein: CASSSGQGAVIQPQHF

clone size: NA
V gene: TRBV6-6
D gene: NA
J gene: TRBJ1-6
CDR3 DNA: TGTGCCAGAAGTCCAAATTCACCCCTCCACTTT
CDR3 protein: CARSPNSPLHF

clone size: NA
V gene: TRBV5-1
D gene: NA
J gene: TRBJ1-2
CDR3 DNA: TGCGCCAGCAGCTTGACACCCCAGGAAACTAACTATGGCTACACCTTC
CDR3 protein: CASSLTPQETNYGYTF

clone size: NA
V gene: TRBV4-2
D gene: TRBD1
J gene: TRBJ1-6
CDR3 DNA: TGTGCCAGCAGCCTCGGGACAGCGGAGGACTCACCCCTCCACTTT
CDR3 protein: CASSLGTAEDSPLHF

clone size: NA
V gene: TRBV5-1
D gene: TRBD1
J gene: TRBJ2-5
CDR3 DNA: TGCGCCAGCAGCTTTGGGACAGCGTACCAAGAGACCCAGTACTTC
CDR3 protein: CASSFGTAYQETQYF

clone size: few
V gene: TRBV27
D gene: TRBD2
J gene: TRBJ2-1
CDR3 DNA: TGTGCCAGCAGTTTCTCGGGACTAGCGGACCGAATTTACAATGAGCAGTTCTTC
CDR3 protein: CASSFSGLADRIYNEQFF

clone size: few
V gene: TRBV4-3
D gene: NA
J gene: TRBJ1-1
CDR3 DNA: TGCGCCAGCAGCCAAAGGGTGGCTGCGGGGCACACTGAAGCTTTCTTT
CDR3 protein: CASSQRVAAGHTEAFF

clone size: NA
V gene: TRBV5-4
D gene: TRBD1
J gene: TRBJ1-2
CDR3 DNA: TGTGCCAGCAGTTACGACAGGGGATGGGGTGGCTACACCTTC
CDR3 protein: CASSYDRGWGGYTF

clone size: few
V gene: TRBV19
D gene: NA
J gene: TRBJ1-1
CDR3 DNA: TGTGCCAGTAAGACCGAGCGGGGGAGCACTGAAGCTTTCTTT
CDR3 protein: CASKTERGSTEAFF

clone size: few
V gene: TRBV29-1
D gene: NA
J gene: TRBJ2-1
CDR3 DNA: TGCAGCGTTGAAGACCGGACTCGTTCCTACAATGAGCAGTTCTTC
CDR3 protein: CSVEDRTRSYNEQFF

clone size: NA
V gene: TRBV28
D gene: TRBD2
J gene: TRBJ2-3
CDR3 DNA: TGTGCCAGCAGTTTAAGGGGACTAGCGGGAGGGTATAACACAGATACGCAGTATTTT
CDR3 protein: CASSLRGLAGGYNTDTQYF

clone size: NA
V gene: TRBV7-2
D gene: TRBD1
J gene: TRBJ2-7
CDR3 DNA: TGTGCCAGCAGCTTAGTGACAGGGGAGCAGTACTTC
CDR3 protein: CASSLVTGEQYF